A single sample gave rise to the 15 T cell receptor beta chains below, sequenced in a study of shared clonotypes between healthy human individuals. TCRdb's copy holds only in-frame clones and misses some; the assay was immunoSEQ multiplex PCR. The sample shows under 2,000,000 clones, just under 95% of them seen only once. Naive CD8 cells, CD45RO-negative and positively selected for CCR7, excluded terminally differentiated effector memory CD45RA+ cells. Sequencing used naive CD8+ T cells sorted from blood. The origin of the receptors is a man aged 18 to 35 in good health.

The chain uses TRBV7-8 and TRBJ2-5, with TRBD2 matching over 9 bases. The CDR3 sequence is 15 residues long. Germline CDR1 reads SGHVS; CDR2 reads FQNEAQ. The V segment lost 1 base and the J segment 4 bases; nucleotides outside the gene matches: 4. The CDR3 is CASSLVAGVGETQYF. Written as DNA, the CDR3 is TGTGCCAGCAGCTTAGTAGCGGGAGTAGGAGAGACCCAGTACTTC.

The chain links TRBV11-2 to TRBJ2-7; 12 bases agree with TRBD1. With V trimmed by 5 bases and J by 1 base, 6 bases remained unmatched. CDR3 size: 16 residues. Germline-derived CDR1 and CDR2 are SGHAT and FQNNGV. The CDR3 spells CASSPSGQGASYEQYF. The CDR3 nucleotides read TGTGCCAGCAGCCCCTCGGGACAGGGGGCATCCTACGAGCAGTACTTC.

The CDR3 reads CASRIRDVNTEAFF. CDR3 nucleotides: TGTGCCAGTCGAATAAGGGACGTGAACACTGAAGCTTTCTTT. The gene calls are TRBV7-9 and TRBJ1-1; weak D call: TRBD1 (5 bases). Germline V gene data show CDR1 as SEHNR and CDR2 as FQNEAQ (reference sequence). The V end was cut by 9 bases, the J end by 0 bases, with 14 bases between. The CDR3 sequence is 14 residues long.

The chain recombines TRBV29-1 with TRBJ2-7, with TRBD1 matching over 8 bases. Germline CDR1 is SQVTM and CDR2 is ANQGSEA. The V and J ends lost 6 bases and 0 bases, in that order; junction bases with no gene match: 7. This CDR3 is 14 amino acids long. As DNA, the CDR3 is TGCAGCGTACCTACAGGGGGGAGCTCCTACGAGCAGTACTTC. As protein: CSVPTGGSSYEQYF.

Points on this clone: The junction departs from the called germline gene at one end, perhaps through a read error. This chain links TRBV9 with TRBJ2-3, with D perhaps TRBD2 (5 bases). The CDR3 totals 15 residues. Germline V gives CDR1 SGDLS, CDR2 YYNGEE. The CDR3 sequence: CASTVEGSTTDTQYF. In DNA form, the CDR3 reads TGTGCCAGCACCGTAGAGGGTTCCACCACAGATACGCAGTATTTT.

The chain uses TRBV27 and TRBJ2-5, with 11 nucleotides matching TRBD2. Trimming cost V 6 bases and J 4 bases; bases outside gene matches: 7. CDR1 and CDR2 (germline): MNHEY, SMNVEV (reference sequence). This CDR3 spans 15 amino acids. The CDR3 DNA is TGTGCCAGCAGAGTAGCGGGAGGGTATGGAGAGACCCAGTACTTC. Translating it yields CASRVAGGYGETQYF.

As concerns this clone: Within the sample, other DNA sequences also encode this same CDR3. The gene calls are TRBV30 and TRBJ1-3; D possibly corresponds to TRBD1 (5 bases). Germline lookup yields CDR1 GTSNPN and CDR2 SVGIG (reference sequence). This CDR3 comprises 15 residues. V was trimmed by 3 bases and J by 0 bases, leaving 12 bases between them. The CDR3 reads CAWSFGTDSGNTIYF. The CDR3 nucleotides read TGTGCCTGGAGCTTCGGGACGGACTCTGGAAACACCATATATTTT.

Here the CDR3 reads CSVFMDSSYEQYF. Here the CDR3 DNA reads TGCAGCGTTTTCATGGATTCTTCCTACGAGCAGTACTTC. The V call is TRBV29-1, the J call TRBJ2-7; D unclear. Germline values: CDR1 SQVTM, CDR2 ANQGSEA. Trimming shortened V by 5 bases and J by 1 base, and 12 bases separated the two germline ends. This CDR3 region has 13 residues.

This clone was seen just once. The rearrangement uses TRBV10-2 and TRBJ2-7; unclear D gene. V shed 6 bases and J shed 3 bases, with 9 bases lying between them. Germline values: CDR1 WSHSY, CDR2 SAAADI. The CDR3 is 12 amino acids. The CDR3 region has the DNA TGCGCCAGCAGCAATCCTGACTACGAGCAGTACTTC. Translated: CASSNPDYEQYF.

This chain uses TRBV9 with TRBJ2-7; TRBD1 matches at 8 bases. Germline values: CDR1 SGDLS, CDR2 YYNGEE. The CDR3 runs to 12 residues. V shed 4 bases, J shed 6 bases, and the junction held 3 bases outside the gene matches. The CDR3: CASSLTGAEQYF. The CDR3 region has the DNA TGTGCCAGCAGCTTGACAGGGGCCGAGCAGTACTTC.

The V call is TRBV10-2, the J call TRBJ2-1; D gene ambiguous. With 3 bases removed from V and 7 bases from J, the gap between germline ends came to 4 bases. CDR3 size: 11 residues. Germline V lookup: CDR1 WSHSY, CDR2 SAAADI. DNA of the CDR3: TGCGCCAGCAGTGATGAGAATGAGCAGTTCTTC. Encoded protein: CASSDENEQFF.

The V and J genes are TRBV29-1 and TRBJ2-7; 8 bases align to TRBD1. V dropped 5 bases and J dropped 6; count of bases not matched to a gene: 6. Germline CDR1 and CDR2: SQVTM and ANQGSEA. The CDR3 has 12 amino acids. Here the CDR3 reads CSVWTGLGEQYF. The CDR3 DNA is TGCAGCGTTTGGACAGGGCTAGGCGAGCAGTACTTC.

CDR3 loop: CASSFNPAYEQYF. The CDR3 nucleotides read TGTGCCAGCAGCTTCAATCCGGCCTACGAGCAGTACTTC. The chain employs TRBV5-5 and TRBJ2-7; no definite D call. With 2 bases removed from V and 2 bases from J, the gap between germline ends came to 8 bases. This CDR3 contains 13 residues. The germline V gene encodes CDR1 SGHKS and CDR2 YYEKEE (reference sequence). The entire variable domain, with the rest obtained from reference TRBV5-5 and TRBJ2-7, is as follows: DAGVTQSPTHLIKTRGQQVTLRCSPISGHKSVSWYQQVLGQGPQFIFQYYEKEERGRGNFPDRFSARQFPNYSSELNVNALLLGDSALYLCASSFNPAYEQYFGPGTRLTVT.

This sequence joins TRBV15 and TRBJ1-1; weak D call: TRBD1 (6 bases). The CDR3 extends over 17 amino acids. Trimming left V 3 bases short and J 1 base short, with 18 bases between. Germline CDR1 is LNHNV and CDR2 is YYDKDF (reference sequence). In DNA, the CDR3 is TGTGCCACCAGCAGGGAGGGGCAGGGGACGCCGAACACTGAAGCTTTCTTT. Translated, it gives CATSREGQGTPNTEAFF.

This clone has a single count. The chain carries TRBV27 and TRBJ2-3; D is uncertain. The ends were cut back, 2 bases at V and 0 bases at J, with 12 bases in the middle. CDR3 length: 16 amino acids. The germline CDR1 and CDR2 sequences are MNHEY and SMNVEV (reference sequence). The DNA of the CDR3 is TGTGCCAGCAGTTTAAATTTACCTTCTAGCACAGATACGCAGTATTTT. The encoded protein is CASSLNLPSSTDTQYF.